The 20 T cell receptor beta chains reported below all come from one sample, sequenced in a study of Graves' ophthalmopathy and Graves' hyperthyroidism. Researchers took RNA transcripts and amplified TCR beta CDR3 regions from them. HTBI primers were employed in first-round RT-PCR, then a second-round multiplex PCR followed. One entry per CDR3 protein, called by TCRdb with MiXCR from the multiplex PCR reads. This sample has some 380,000 distinct CDR3 sequences; 15% occur once, and the top ten carry about 7%. The sequenced sample was peripheral blood. The receptors were sampled from a woman aged 18-29 years with stable Graves' hyperthyroidism.

Many counts were recorded for this clonotype. The chain links TRBV12-3 or TRBV12-4 to TRBJ2-7; 9 bases agree with TRBD1. The CDR3 runs to 13 residues. The trim removed 1 base at V and 5 bases at J, leaving 0 bases unmatched. DNA for the CDR3: TGTGCCAGCAGTTTAGGGACAGGGGACGAGCAGTACTTC. Protein product: CASSLGTGDEQYF.

This clonotype was recorded at least ten times. The rearrangement uses TRBV6-5 and TRBJ1-1; D unresolved. V lost 2 bases and J lost 6, with 4 bases in between. The germline V gene has CDR1 MNHEY and CDR2 SVGAGI. The CDR3 length is 11 residues. DNA of the CDR3: TGTGCCAGCAGTTACGGTGCTGAAGCTTTCTTT. Its translation is CASSYGAEAFF.

Turning to this clonotype: Its ends do not fully match the called genes, so a read error is possible. The chain carries TRBV19 and TRBJ1-1; D remains unclear. The CDR3 spans 14 residues. CDR1 is LNHDA, CDR2 SQIVND, per germline (reference sequence). Here the CDR3 reads CASSPFGINIEAFF. The CDR3, as DNA: TGTGCCAGTAGTCCTTTCGGGATTAACATTGAAGCTTTCTTT.

This clonotype was counted ten times or more. This sequence joins TRBV9 and TRBJ1-1; perhaps TRBD1 as D (5 bases). The CDR3 loop spans 14 amino acids. Trimming took 4 bases from V and 4 from J, leaving 14 bases between them. Germline lookup yields CDR1 SGDLS and CDR2 YYNGEE. CDR3 loop: CASSPRGSGTEAFF. CDR3 DNA: TGTGCCAGCAGCCCTCGGGGGAGTGGCACTGAAGCTTTCTTT. The complete variable domain, with remaining parts taken from reference TRBV9 and TRBJ1-1, reads DSGVTQTPKHLITATGQRVTLRCSPRSGDLSVYWYQQSLDQGLQFLIQYYNGEERAKGNILERFSAQQFPDLHSELNLSSLELGDSALYFCASSPRGSGTEAFFGQGTRLTVV.

The sample holds many counts of this clonotype. The rearrangement joins TRBV6-5 to TRBJ1-1; D might be TRBD1 (5 bases). Trimming left V 2 bases short and J 1 base short, with 8 bases between. Germline lookup yields CDR1 MNHEY and CDR2 SVGAGI. This CDR3 contains 14 residues. The CDR3 region has the DNA TGTGCCAGCAGTTACCGGGGCAGGAACACTGAAGCTTTCTTT. Translating it yields CASSYRGRNTEAFF.

About this clonotype itself: A read error likely explains this, since a far larger clone differs by one base. V and J are TRBV11-3 and TRBJ1-1; D not certain. Trimming shortened V by 7 bases and J by 6 bases, and 12 bases separated the two germline ends. Germline CDR1 SGHNT, CDR2 YENEEA. CDR3 length equals 12 residues. CDR3 sequence (DNA): TGTGCCAGCATCCCGAGAGGGTCTGAAGCTTTCTTT. Protein: CASIPRGSEAFF.

This clonotype occurred many times. The CDR3, as DNA: TGTGCCAGCAGTTATTTACGGGACGGCTATGGCTACACCTTC. Translating gives CASSYLRDGYGYTF. The chain links TRBV6-5 to TRBJ1-2, with a weak D call TRBD1 (5 bases). Germline V lookup: CDR1 MNHEY, CDR2 SVGAGI. The CDR3 totals 14 residues. V shed 3 bases and J shed 4 bases, with 12 bases lying between them.

Many counts were recorded for this clonotype. The gene calls are TRBV19 and TRBJ2-7, with 8 bases that match TRBD1. Losses at the gene ends were 5 bases for V and 5 bases for J; bases not matched to a gene: 8. The V gene's germline CDR1 is LNHDA and CDR2 SQIVND (reference sequence). This CDR3 is built from 14 residues. The CDR3 reads CASSRQSGGNEQYF. The CDR3 DNA reads TGTGCCAGTAGTCGACAATCAGGGGGCAACGAGCAGTACTTC.

The sample holds many counts of this clonotype. This chain uses TRBV12-3 or TRBV12-4 with TRBJ2-7, with D perhaps matching TRBD2 (7 bases). The CDR3 extends over 14 amino acids. V gave up 7 bases and J gave up 2 bases, with 15 bases separating them. The CDR3 reads CASTLGGAAYEQYF. The CDR3 DNA reads as TGTGCCAGCACCCTGGGGGGGGCAGCCTACGAGCAGTACTTC.

The chain couples TRBV3-1 to TRBJ1-5; unclear D gene. V was clipped by 4 bases and J by 0 bases, with 10 bases between them. The CDR3 has 15 residues. The germline CDR1 and CDR2 sequences are LGHDT and YNNKEL (reference sequence). The CDR3 DNA follows: TGTGCCAGCAGCCCCAGGTTTGATAGCAATCAGCCCCAGCATTTT. This gives the protein CASSPRFDSNQPQHF.

This clonotype has at least ten counts. The V gene is TRBV2, the J gene TRBJ1-5; perhaps TRBD1 as D (5 bases). CDR3 length: 14 amino acids. CDR1 is SNHLY, CDR2 FYNNEI, per germline. Trimming cost V 4 bases and J 6 bases, with 13 bases left between them. In nucleotides, the CDR3 is TGTGCCAGCAGTGGGGGGGGGGTAACTCAGCCCCAGCATTTT. Translated, it gives CASSGGGVTQPQHF.

In this sample, this clonotype turned up many times. This chain connects TRBV2 to TRBJ1-5, with D uncertain. V was trimmed by 4 bases and J by 0 bases, leaving 10 bases between them. CDR3 size: 15 residues. Germline V gives CDR1 SNHLY, CDR2 FYNNEI. This CDR3 is CASSGTSVSNQPQHF. CDR3 nucleotide sequence: TGTGCCAGCAGTGGAACCTCAGTTAGCAATCAGCCCCAGCATTTT.

This clonotype has ten or more counts. V and J are TRBV7-3 and TRBJ2-5; perhaps TRBD1 as D (6 bases). The V gene lost 5 bases and the J gene lost 5 bases, with 15 bases spanning the gap. This CDR3 contains 14 residues. Germline V lookup: CDR1 SGHTA, CDR2 FQGTGA. This CDR3 reads CASSPSHGQETQYF. In nucleotides, the CDR3 is TGTGCCAGCAGCCCCTCGCACGGACAGGAGACCCAGTACTTC.

The CDR3 sequence: CASSFHNREWVHIEAFF. The CDR3 region has the DNA TGTGCCAGCAGCTTTCATAACAGGGAATGGGTTCACATTGAAGCTTTCTTT. The gene calls are TRBV11-2 and TRBJ1-1; maybe TRBD1 (6 bases). With 3 bases removed from V and 7 bases from J, the gap between germline ends came to 24 bases. Per the germline V gene, CDR1 is SGHAT and CDR2 is FQNNGV. The CDR3 length is 17 residues.

The genes are TRBV9 and TRBJ1-3; D remains ambiguous. The CDR3 has 15 residues. Germline CDR1 is SGDLS and CDR2 is YYNGEE. The ends were cut back, 1 base at V and 0 bases at J, with 8 bases in the middle. CDR3 DNA sequence: TGTGCCAGCAGCGTAACGGCAAACTCTGGAAACACCATATATTTT. This sequence encodes CASSVTANSGNTIYF.

This clonotype was detected many times. The J gene is TRBJ1-2, the V gene TRBV9; TRBD1 matches 8 bases. In germline, CDR1 is SGDLS, CDR2 YYNGEE. The CDR3 runs to 13 residues. J was trimmed by 8 bases and V by 4 bases; bases with no gene match: 7. DNA of the CDR3: TGTGCCAGCAGCTCCCAGGGGGCGCAAGGCTACACCTTC. Amino acids: CASSSQGAQGYTF.

The sample holds a few counts of this clonotype. Relative to the germline gene, one junction end is altered; a read error may explain this. This rearrangement joins TRBV6-1 to TRBJ2-4; tentatively, D is TRBD1 (7 bases). This CDR3 is 15 amino acids long. The V gene's germline CDR1 is MNHNS and CDR2 SASEGT. The CDR3 bases are TGTGCCAGCGGAGGGGGCATCCTAGCCAAAAACATTAAGTACTTC. Amino acids: CASGGGILAKNIKYF.

This clonotype has at least ten counts. The chain is built from TRBV19 and TRBJ2-7, with D tentatively TRBD1 (5 bases). CDR3 size: 11 residues. V dropped 9 bases and J dropped 3 bases, with 9 bases sitting between them. The germline gives CDR1 LNHDA, CDR2 SQIVND (reference sequence). In DNA, the CDR3 is TGTGCCAGCAGCGACAGCTACGAGCAGTACTTC. This gives the protein CASSDSYEQYF.

This clonotype came up many times. This sequence joins TRBV2 and TRBJ2-5, with a possible D match to TRBD2 (6 bases). This CDR3 has 15 amino acids. Germline CDR1 SNHLY, CDR2 FYNNEI. V gave up 0 bases and J gave up 5 bases, with 13 bases separating them. CDR3 sequence (DNA): TGTGCCAGCAGTGAAGCGGAGGGGCCGGGGGAGACCCAGTACTTC. It yields the protein CASSEAEGPGETQYF.

The table lists this clonotype with many counts. This chain joins TRBV5-1 and TRBJ1-1, with D possibly matching TRBD1 (5 bases). Between the trimmed V and J ends, which lost 1 base and 6 bases, there was a span of 13 bases. Per germline, CDR1 SGHRS and CDR2 YFSETQ. This CDR3 is built from 14 residues. The CDR3 nucleotides read TGCGCCAGCAGCTTGTTGGGGGGAGGATCTGAAGCTTTCTTT. It translates to CASSLLGGGSEAFF. The complete variable domain, with remaining parts taken from reference TRBV5-1 and TRBJ1-1, reads KAGVTQTPRYLIKTRGQQVTLSCSPISGHRSVSWYQQTPGQGLQFLFEYFSETQRNKGNFPGRFSGRQFSNSRSEMNVSTLELGDSALYLCASSLLGGGSEAFFGQGTRLTVV.